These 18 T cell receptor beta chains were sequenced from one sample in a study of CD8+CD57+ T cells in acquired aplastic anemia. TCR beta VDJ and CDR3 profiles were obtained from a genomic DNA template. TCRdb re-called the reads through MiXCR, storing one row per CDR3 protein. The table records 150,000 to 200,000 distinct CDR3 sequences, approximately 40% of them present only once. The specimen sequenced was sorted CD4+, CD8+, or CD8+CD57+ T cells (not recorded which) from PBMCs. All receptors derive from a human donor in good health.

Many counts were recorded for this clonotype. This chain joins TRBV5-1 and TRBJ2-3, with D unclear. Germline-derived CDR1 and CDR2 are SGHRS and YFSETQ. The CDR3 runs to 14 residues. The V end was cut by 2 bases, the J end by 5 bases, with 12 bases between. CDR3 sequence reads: CASSFAEWGDTQYF. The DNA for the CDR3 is TGCGCCAGCAGCTTTGCTGAGTGGGGAGATACGCAGTATTTT.

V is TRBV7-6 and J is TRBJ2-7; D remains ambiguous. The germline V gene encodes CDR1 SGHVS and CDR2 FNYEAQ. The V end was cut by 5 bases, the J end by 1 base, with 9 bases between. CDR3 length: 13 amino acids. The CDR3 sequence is CASSLTPSYEQYF. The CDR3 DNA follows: TGTGCCAGCAGCCTGACACCTTCCTACGAGCAGTACTTC.

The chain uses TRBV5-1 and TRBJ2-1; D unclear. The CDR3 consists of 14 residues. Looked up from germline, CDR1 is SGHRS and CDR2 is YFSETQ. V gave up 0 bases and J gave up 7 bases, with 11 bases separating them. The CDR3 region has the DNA TGCGCCAGCAGCTTGGTTACAGATTCTAATGAGCAGTTCTTC. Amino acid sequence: CASSLVTDSNEQFF.

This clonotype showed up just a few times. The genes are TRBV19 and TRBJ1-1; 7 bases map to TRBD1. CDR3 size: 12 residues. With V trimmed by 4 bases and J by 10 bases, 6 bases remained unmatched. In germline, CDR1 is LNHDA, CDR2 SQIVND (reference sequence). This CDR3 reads CASSTRQGVAFF. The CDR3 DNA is TGTGCCAGTAGTACCCGACAGGGTGTAGCTTTCTTT.

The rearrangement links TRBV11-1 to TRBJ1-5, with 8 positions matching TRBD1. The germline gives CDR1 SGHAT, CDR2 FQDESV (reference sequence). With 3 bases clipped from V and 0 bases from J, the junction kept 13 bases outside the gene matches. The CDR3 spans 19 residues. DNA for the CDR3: TGTGCCAGCAGCTTGGGAAGGGGACAGGCACCCTATAGCAATCAGCCCCAGCATTTT. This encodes CASSLGRGQAPYSNQPQHF.

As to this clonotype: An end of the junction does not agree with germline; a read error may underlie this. CDR3 region: CASSRPGLSYEQCF. CDR3 nucleotides: TGTGCCAGCAGTCGGCCGGGACTTAGCTACGAGCAGTGCTTC. The V call is TRBV28, the J call TRBJ2-7, with D maybe TRBD2 (6 bases). The CDR3 loop spans 14 amino acids. Germline V CDR1 and CDR2: MDHEN, SYDVKM.

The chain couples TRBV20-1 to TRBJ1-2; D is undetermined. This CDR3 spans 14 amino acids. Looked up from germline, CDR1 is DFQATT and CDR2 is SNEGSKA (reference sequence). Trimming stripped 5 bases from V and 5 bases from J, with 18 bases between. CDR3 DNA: TGCAGTGCTCTCTTAATAGGAGCTAGTTATGGCTACACCTTC. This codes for CSALLIGASYGYTF.

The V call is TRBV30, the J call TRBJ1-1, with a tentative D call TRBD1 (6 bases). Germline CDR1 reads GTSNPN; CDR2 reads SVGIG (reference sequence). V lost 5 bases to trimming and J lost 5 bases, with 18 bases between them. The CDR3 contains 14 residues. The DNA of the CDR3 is TGTGCCTGGCTTCTGTGGGGGGGGCATACTGAAGCTTTCTTT. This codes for CAWLLWGGHTEAFF.

The CDR3 here is CSVIGQANNSPLHF. Here the CDR3 DNA reads TGCAGTGTTATCGGACAGGCTAATAATTCACCCCTCCACTTT. This chain uses TRBV20-1 with TRBJ1-6, with 7 nucleotides matching TRBD1. This CDR3 is 14 amino acids long. The germline gives CDR1 DFQATT, CDR2 SNEGSKA (reference sequence). V lost 7 bases to trimming and J lost 5 bases; unmatched junction nucleotides: 8.

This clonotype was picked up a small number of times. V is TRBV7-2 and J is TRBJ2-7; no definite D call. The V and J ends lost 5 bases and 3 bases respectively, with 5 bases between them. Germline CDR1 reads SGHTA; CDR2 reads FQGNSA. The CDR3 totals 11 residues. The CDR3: CASSRDYEQYF. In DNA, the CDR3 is TGTGCCAGCAGCCGCGACTACGAGCAGTACTTC.

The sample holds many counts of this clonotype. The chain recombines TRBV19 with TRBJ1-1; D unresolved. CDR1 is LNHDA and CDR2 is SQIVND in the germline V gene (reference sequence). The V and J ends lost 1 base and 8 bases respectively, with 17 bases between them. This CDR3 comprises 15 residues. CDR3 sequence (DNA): TGTGCCAGTAGTATAGTTGCCAGGTCGGACCCGGAAGCTTTCTTT. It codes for CASSIVARSDPEAFF.

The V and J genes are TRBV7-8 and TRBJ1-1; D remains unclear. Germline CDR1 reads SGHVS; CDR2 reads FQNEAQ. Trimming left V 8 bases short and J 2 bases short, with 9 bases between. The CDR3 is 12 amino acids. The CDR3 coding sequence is TGTGCCAGCCCTCAGAGAAACACTGAAGCTTTCTTT. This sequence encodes CASPQRNTEAFF.

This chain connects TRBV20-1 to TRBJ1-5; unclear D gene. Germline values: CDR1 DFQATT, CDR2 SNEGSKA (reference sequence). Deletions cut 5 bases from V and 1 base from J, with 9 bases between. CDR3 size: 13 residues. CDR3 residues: CSASSDSNQPQHF. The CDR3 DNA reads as TGCAGTGCTTCCTCGGACAGCAATCAGCCCCAGCATTTT.

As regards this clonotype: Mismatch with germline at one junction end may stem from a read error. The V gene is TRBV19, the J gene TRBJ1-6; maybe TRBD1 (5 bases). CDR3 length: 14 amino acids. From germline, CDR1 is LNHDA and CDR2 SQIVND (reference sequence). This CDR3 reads CASSTGQNNTPLHF. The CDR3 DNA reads TGTGCCAGTAGCACGGGGCAGAATAATACACCCCTCCACTTT.

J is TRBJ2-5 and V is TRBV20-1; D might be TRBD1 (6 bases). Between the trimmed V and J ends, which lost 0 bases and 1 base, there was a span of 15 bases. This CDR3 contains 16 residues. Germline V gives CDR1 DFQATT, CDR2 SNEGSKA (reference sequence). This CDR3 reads CSARDLFWTAQETQYF. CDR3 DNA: TGCAGTGCTAGAGATCTTTTCTGGACAGCCCAAGAGACCCAGTACTTC.

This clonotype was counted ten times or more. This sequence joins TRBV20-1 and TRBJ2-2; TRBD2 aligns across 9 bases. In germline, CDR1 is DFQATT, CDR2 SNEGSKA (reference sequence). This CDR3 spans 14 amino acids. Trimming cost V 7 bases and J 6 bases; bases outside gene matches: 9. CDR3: CSVPPAGGAGELFF. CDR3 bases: TGCAGTGTCCCGCCCGCGGGAGGGGCCGGGGAGCTGTTTTTT.

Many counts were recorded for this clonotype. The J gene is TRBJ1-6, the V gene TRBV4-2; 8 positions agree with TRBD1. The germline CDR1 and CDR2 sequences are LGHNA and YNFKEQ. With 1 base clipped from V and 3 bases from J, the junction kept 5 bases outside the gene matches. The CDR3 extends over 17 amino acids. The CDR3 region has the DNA TGTGCCAGCAGCCAAGCCGCAGGGGGCCACTATAATTCACCCCTCCACTTT. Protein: CASSQAAGGHYNSPLHF.

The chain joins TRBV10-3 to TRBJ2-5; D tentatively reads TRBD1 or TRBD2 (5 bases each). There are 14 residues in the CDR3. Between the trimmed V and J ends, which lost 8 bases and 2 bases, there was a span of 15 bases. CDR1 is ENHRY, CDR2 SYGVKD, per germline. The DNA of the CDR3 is TGTGCCATCGGTGTGGGGACGGAACAAGAGACCCAGTACTTC. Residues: CAIGVGTEQETQYF.